This TCR beta chain was identified during a study of patients and donors after allogeneic stem cell transplantation. CDR1 is SEHNR and CDR2 is FQNEAQ in the germline V gene (reference sequence). This CDR3 comprises 15 residues. V dropped 5 bases and J dropped 6; count of bases not matched to a gene: 6. TCRdb redid the calling of the RT-PCR reads with MiXCR, one entry per CDR3 protein. The sample has approximately 20,000 distinct CDR3 sequences; 4.5% to 6% are singletons. This clonotype is medium-sized within its sample. The chain is built from TRBV7-9 and TRBJ2-1, with 11 positions matching TRBD2. What was sequenced was blood, either unsorted or a sorted T cell fraction (not recorded which). The receptor was derived from a human donor who was either an allogeneic HSCT recipient or a stem cell or donor lymphocyte infusion donor (not recorded which). It is not recorded whose cells these are; they may come from a transplant donor. This CDR3 reads CASSRLAGGGNEQFF. CDR3 coding DNA: TGTGCCAGCAGCCGTCTAGCGGGAGGAGGCAATGAGCAGTTCTTC.